These 16 T cell receptor beta chains share one sample of origin, sequenced in a study of T cell changes during pregnancy in multiple sclerosis. Sequencing used immunoSEQ multiplex PCR; TCRdb keeps in-frame clones, though not all of them. The sample lists approximately 17,000 clones, roughly 86% seen once, with over 8% in the top ten. The sample was CD8+ T cells from peripheral blood mononuclear cells, taken in the second trimester of pregnancy. The source of these receptors is a female donor in good health, enrolled as a control in a pregnancy study.

This clone came up a few times. J is TRBJ1-5 and V is TRBV14, with TRBD1 as a possible D gene (6 bases). Deletions cut 1 base from V and 3 bases from J, with 7 bases between. The germline V gene has CDR1 SGHDN and CDR2 FVKESK. The CDR3 totals 14 residues. The CDR3 spells CASSQGGHNQPQHF. CDR3 DNA: TGTGCCAGCAGCCAAGGGGGGCACAATCAGCCCCAGCATTTT.

This sequence joins TRBV4-1 and TRBJ1-5; D unclear. Deletions cut 0 bases from V and 5 bases from J, with 11 bases between. Germline V gives CDR1 MGHRA, CDR2 YSYEKL. This CDR3 has 15 residues. CDR3 region: CASSQEGRGHQPQHF. CDR3 DNA: TGCGCCAGCAGCCAAGAAGGCCGCGGGCATCAGCCCCAGCATTTT.

This clone was seen a handful of times. The gene calls are TRBV5-6 and TRBJ1-2; 7 bases fit TRBD1. The CDR3 covers 14 residues. CDR1 and CDR2 (germline): SGHDT, YYEEEE. V dropped 0 bases and J dropped 4; count of bases not matched to a gene: 3. DNA of the CDR3: TGTGCCAGCAGCTTGGGAGGGGGCCCCTATGGCTACACCTTC. Translating gives CASSLGGGPYGYTF.

This chain uses TRBV7-3 with TRBJ2-5, with 8 nucleotides matching TRBD1. This CDR3 has 15 amino acids. Germline CDR1 reads SGHTA; CDR2 reads FQGTGA. V was pared by 5 bases and J by 4 bases, with 9 bases of the junction left unmatched. CDR3 sequence (DNA): TGTGCCAGCAGCCTCGGGGCAGGGGGCCGAGAGACCCAGTACTTC. It encodes CASSLGAGGRETQYF. Together with reference TRBV7-3 and TRBJ2-5, the CDR3 gives the full variable domain: GAGVSQTPSNKVTEKGKYVELRCDPISGHTALYWYRQSLGQGPEFLIYFQGTGAADDSGLPNDRFFAVRPEGSVSTLKIQRTERGDSAVYLCASSLGAGGRETQYFGPGTRLLVL.

This chain uses TRBV5-4 with TRBJ2-7, with D perhaps TRBD2 (5 bases). V lost 5 bases, J lost 4 bases, and 10 bases lay in between. CDR3 length: 12 amino acids. Per the germline V gene, CDR1 is SGHNT and CDR2 is YYREEE (reference sequence). The CDR3 DNA sequence: TGTGCCAGCAGTCGCGGGTCGTACGAGCAGTACTTC. Translated: CASSRGSYEQYF.

By sample share, this clone is medium-sized. The chain combines TRBV27 with TRBJ1-3; D might be TRBD1 (6 bases). The CDR3 runs 14 residues. The V end was cut by 6 bases, the J end by 2 bases, with 11 bases between. Germline assignment: CDR1 MNHEY and CDR2 SMNVEV (reference sequence). DNA for the CDR3: TGTGCCAGCAGGGTACAGGGAACTGGAAACACCATATATTTT. Translated, it gives CASRVQGTGNTIYF.

The count of this clone is one. J is TRBJ1-2 and V is TRBV5-1; D not certain. V dropped 1 base and J dropped 8 bases, with 9 bases sitting between them. The CDR3 spans 12 residues. Germline-derived CDR1 and CDR2 are SGHRS and YFSETQ. CDR3 protein: CASSLPGNGYTF. The CDR3 region has the DNA TGCGCCAGCAGCTTGCCCGGGAACGGCTACACCTTC.

This clone has only a few counts. The CDR3 reads CASSQRDTTYNEQFF. The CDR3 DNA follows: TGCGCCAGCAGCCAAAGGGACACAACATACAATGAGCAGTTCTTC. The J gene is TRBJ2-1, the V gene TRBV4-3; weak D call: TRBD1 (6 bases). This CDR3 has 15 residues. V lost 2 bases and J lost 4, with 12 bases in between. The germline V gene has CDR1 LGHNA and CDR2 YSLEER.

This chain joins TRBV7-2 and TRBJ2-3; 9 nucleotides agree with TRBD2. Germline V gene sequence: CDR1 SGHTA, CDR2 FQGNSA. There are 16 residues in the CDR3. V shed 2 bases and J 3 bases; nucleotides not matched to a gene: 6. DNA for the CDR3: TGTGCCAGCAGCTTATGGCGGGGGGGCAAAACAGATACGCAGTATTTT. It yields the protein CASSLWRGGKTDTQYF.

This sequence joins TRBV6-4 and TRBJ2-3; 10 positions match TRBD2. The V and J ends lost 4 bases and 1 base, in that order; junction bases with no gene match: 5. CDR3 length: 16 residues. Per germline, CDR1 MRHNA and CDR2 SNTAGT. The CDR3, as DNA: TGTGCCAGCAGTGCCTCTACTAGCGGGGGCACAGATACGCAGTATTTT. This sequence encodes CASSASTSGGTDTQYF.

The chain carries TRBV15 and TRBJ1-2; tentatively, D is TRBD1 (6 bases). The CDR3 runs to 15 residues. Trimming stripped 5 bases from V and 8 bases from J, with 21 bases between. Germline loops: CDR1 LNHNV, CDR2 YYDKDF (reference sequence). The CDR3 DNA is TGTGCCACCAGCCCCTTTCGCGCATTGACAGGAGGCTACACCTTC. It codes for CATSPFRALTGGYTF. The full variable domain, in which reference TRBV15 and TRBJ1-2 provide the parts outside the CDR3, is DAMVIQNPRYQVTQFGKPVTLSCSQTLNHNVMYWYQQKSSQAPKLLFHYYDKDFNNEADTPDNFQSRRPNTSFCFLDIRSPGLGDTAMYLCATSPFRALTGGYTFGSGTRLTVV.

This chain uses TRBV6-8 with TRBJ2-5; 8 positions match TRBD1. The junction had 9 bases not matched to a gene; V was cut back by 6 bases and J by 3 bases. Germline values: CDR1 MNHGY, CDR2 SAAAGT. This CDR3 has 15 residues. DNA for the CDR3: TGTGCCAGCAGAGAAGACAGGGGCCGAAAAGAGACCCAGTACTTC. As protein: CASREDRGRKETQYF.

The chain is built from TRBV4-2 and TRBJ1-1, with 7 bases fitting TRBD1. The trim removed 4 bases at V and 4 bases at J, leaving 12 bases unmatched. Germline V gene data show CDR1 as LGHNA and CDR2 as YNFKEQ. The CDR3 has 16 amino acids. CDR3 region: CASSPRAGGLGTEAFF. The DNA of the CDR3 is TGTGCCAGCAGCCCCCGGGCAGGGGGGCTAGGCACTGAAGCTTTCTTT.

The J gene is TRBJ1-4, the V gene TRBV2, with a tentative D call TRBD1 (5 bases). CDR1 SNHLY and CDR2 FYNNEI come from the germline V gene. Trimming removed 1 base from V and 2 bases from J, with 8 bases in between. The CDR3 runs 15 residues. The CDR3 DNA reads TGTGCCAGCAGTGAAGGGGCAGGGACTAATGAAAAACTGTTTTTT. Protein: CASSEGAGTNEKLFF. The full variable domain, in which reference TRBV2 and TRBJ1-4 provide the parts outside the CDR3, is EPEVTQTPSHQVTQMGQEVILRCVPISNHLYFYWYRQILGQKVEFLVSFYNNEISEKSEIFDDQFSVERPDGSNFTLKIRSTKLEDSAMYFCASSEGAGTNEKLFFGSGTQLSVL.

The sample holds one count of this clone. This sequence joins TRBV19 and TRBJ1-2; D ambiguous. The CDR3 loop spans 15 amino acids. The V end lost 0 bases, the J end lost 4 bases, and 12 bases lay between the germline ends. Germline V lookup: CDR1 LNHDA, CDR2 SQIVND (reference sequence). CDR3 in amino acids: CASSIEAARLYGYTF. The CDR3 coding sequence is TGTGCCAGTAGTATAGAGGCCGCCAGACTCTATGGCTACACCTTC.

V usage is TRBV7-9 and J usage is TRBJ2-2; TRBD1 is a possible D gene (5 bases). Germline CDR1 SEHNR, CDR2 FQNEAQ (reference sequence). The CDR3 spans 17 residues. V was trimmed by 1 base and J by 3 bases, leaving 15 bases between them. CDR3 DNA: TGTGCCAGCAGCTTAGTACCAGGGCCAGTAGACACCGGGGAGCTGTTTTTT. As protein: CASSLVPGPVDTGELFF.